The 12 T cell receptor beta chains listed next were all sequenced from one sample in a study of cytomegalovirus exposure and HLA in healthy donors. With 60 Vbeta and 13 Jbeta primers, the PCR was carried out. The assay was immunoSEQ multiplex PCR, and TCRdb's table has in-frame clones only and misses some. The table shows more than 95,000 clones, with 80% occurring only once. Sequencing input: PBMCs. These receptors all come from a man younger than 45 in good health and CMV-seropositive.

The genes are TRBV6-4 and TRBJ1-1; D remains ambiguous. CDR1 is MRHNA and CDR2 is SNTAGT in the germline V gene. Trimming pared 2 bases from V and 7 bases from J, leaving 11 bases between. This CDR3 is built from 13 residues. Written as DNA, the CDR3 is TGTGCCAGCAGTGACGATAACACCGATGAAGCTTTCTTT. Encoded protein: CASSDDNTDEAFF.

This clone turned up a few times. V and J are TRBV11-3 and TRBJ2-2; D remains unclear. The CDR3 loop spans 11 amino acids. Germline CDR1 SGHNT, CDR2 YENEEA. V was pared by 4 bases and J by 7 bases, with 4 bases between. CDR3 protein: CASSSSGELFF. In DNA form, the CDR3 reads TGTGCCAGCAGCTCGAGCGGGGAGCTGTTTTTT.

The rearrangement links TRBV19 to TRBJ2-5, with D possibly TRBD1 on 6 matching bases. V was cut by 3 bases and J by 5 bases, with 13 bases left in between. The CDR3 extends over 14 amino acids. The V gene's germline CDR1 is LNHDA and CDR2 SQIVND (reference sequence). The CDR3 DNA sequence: TGTGCCAGTAGTATTCTGGGGGCGCGGGAGACCCAGTACTTC. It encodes CASSILGARETQYF.

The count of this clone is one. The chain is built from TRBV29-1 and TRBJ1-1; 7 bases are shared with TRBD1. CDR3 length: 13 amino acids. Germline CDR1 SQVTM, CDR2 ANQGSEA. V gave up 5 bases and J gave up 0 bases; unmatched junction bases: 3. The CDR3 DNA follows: TGCAGCGTTCCTACAGGGGTGAACACTGAAGCTTTCTTT. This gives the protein CSVPTGVNTEAFF.

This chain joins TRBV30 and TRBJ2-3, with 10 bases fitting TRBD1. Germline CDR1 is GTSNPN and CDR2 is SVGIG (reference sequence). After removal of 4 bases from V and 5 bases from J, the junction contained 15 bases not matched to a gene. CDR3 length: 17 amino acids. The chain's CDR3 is CAWIDRGPLVMGDTQYF. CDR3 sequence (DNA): TGTGCCTGGATTGACAGGGGGCCCCTCGTAATGGGAGATACGCAGTATTTT.

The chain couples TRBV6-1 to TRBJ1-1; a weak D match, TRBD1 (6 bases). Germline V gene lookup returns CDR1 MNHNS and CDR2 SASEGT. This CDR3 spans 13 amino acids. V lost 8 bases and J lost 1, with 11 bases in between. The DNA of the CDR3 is TGTGCCAGCCGAACAGGGTCGAACACTGAAGCTTTCTTT. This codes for CASRTGSNTEAFF.

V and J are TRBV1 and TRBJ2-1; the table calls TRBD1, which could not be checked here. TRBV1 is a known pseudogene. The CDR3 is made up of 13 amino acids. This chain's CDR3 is CTSLAGGYNEQFF. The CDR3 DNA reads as TGCACCAGCCTGGCAGGGGGCTACAATGAGCAGTTCTTC.

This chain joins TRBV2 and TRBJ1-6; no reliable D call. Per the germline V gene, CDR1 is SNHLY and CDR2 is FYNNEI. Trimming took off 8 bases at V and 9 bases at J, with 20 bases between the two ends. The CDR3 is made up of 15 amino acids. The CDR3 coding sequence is TGTGCCAGCCTCACAGAGGGTCAAGTCGGTTCACCCCTCCACTTT. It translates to CASLTEGQVGSPLHF.

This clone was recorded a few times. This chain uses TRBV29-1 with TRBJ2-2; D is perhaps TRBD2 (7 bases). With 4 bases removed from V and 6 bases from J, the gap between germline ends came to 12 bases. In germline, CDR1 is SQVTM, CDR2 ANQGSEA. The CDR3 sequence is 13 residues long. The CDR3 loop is CSVGLGGAGELFF. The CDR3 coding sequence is TGCAGCGTTGGATTAGGGGGGGCCGGGGAGCTGTTTTTT.

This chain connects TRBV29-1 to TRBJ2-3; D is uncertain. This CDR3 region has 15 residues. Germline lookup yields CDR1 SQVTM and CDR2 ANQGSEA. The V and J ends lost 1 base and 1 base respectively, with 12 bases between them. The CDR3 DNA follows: TGCAGCGTTGAAGTGAGCATCTCGGGCACAGATACGCAGTATTTT. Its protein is CSVEVSISGTDTQYF.

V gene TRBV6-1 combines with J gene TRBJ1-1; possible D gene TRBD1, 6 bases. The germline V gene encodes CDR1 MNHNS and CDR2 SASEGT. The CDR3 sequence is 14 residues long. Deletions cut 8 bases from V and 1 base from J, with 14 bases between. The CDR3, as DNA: TGTGCCAGCGGAAACAGGGTTGAGAACACTGAAGCTTTCTTT. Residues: CASGNRVENTEAFF.

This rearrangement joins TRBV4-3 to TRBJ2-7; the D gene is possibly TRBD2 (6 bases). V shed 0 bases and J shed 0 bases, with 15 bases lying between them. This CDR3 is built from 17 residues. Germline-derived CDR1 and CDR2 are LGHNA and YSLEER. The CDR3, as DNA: TGCGCCAGCAGCCAAGAACTCGTGGGAGGTGTCTCCTACGAGCAGTACTTC. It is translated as CASSQELVGGVSYEQYF.